Shown below are 2 T cell receptor beta chains from a single sample sequenced in a study of beta chain features in type 1 diabetes. Study-wide findings and caveats: The study found moderately but significantly shorter TCRB CDR3s in all four CD4+ subsets of Type 1 diabetes patients.

Every bit of the isolated RNA underwent reverse transcription, so sequencing read expressed TCRB transcripts. Sequenced by immunoSEQ multiplex PCR; TCRdb stores in-frame clones only, minus some. The sample carries about 650,000 clones, over 10% recorded once. For these receptors, no antigen is known. Sequencing used naive CD4+ T cells from blood. The receptors come from a man aged 25 to 40 with type 1 diabetes.

This clone was seen more than once but under ten times. J is TRBJ2-4 and V is TRBV9, with D perhaps being TRBD1 or TRBD2 (5 bases each). Trimming took off 0 bases at V and 3 bases at J, with 10 bases between the two ends. The CDR3 is 15 residues long. Germline V gene lookup returns CDR1 SGDLS and CDR2 YYNGEE. CDR3 nucleotide sequence: TGTGCCAGCAGCGTAGGAGGGCAGGGCAAAAACATTCAGTACTTC. It codes for CASSVGGQGKNIQYF.

The table lists this clone with a few counts. The V gene is TRBV9, the J gene TRBJ1-5, with TRBD1 as a possible D gene (5 bases). Trimming removed 3 bases at V and 9 bases at J, with 16 bases between. Germline values: CDR1 SGDLS, CDR2 YYNGEE. This CDR3 contains 14 residues. CDR3 in amino acids: CASSGPGALVPQHF. The CDR3 DNA follows: TGTGCCAGCAGCGGACCCGGGGCCCTAGTGCCCCAGCATTTT. Based on the CDR3 plus reference TRBV9 and TRBJ1-5, the full variable domain is DSGVTQTPKHLITATGQRVTLRCSPRSGDLSVYWYQQSLDQGLQFLIQYYNGEERAKGNILERFSAQQFPDLHSELNLSSLELGDSALYFCASSGPGALVPQHFGDGTRLSIL.